One TCR beta chain is described in this entry. The clone's antigen remains unknown. One base away there is no much larger clone; base qualities are not given. The data are from a study of T cells in Graves' hyperthyroidism and ophthalmopathy (dated by TCRdb to the late 2010s). With regard to the full study: Peripheral blood was collected at initial diagnosis, before any treatment. A discovery cohort of fewer than 110 patients, roughly 40 with Graves' ophthalmopathy and 57 with stable Graves' hyperthyroidism, was used to find distinguishing TCR V-J signatures. Prospective prediction of ophthalmopathy was tested in an independent validation cohort of under 20 hyperthyroidism patients and 17 patients who later progressed to ophthalmopathy. For training and testing, the 100 patients in the discovery cohort were randomly divided in a 7:3 ratio. Following sampling, methimazole starting at 30 mg daily was given to hyperthyroidism patients, and high-dose intravenous methylprednisolone was given to ophthalmopathy patients. TCR Vbeta CDR3 sequencing of around 130 peripheral blood samples (more than 40 ophthalmopathy, about 75 hyperthyroidism and roughly 17 progressor patients) is reported in the paper. In addition, the study compared T-cell repertoires in thyroid tissue and in blood from roughly six Graves' hyperthyroidism patients.

The paper as a whole reports these results and caveats: In validation, the model predicted progression to ophthalmopathy a median of around 6.5 months before onset, with about 67% sensitivity and around 76% specificity. Sample size was not statistically predetermined, and investigators were not blinded to group allocation. Blood samples also contained most of the expanded thyroid clonotypes (frequency above 0.001), which suggests that blood repertoires may reflect thyroid immune responses. A 13 V-J signature model separated ophthalmopathy from stable hyperthyroidism, with approximately 86% sensitivity and about 81% specificity in cross-validation and 80%/75% in testing.

The TCR beta CDR3 regions were amplified from the RNA transcripts. For the first round of RT-PCR on the TCR CDR3, the HTBI primer set was used together with the Qiagen OneStep RT-PCR kit. Libraries were constructed in a second round of multiplex PCR, after which size selection and purification were performed. The libraries were sequenced on an Illumina HiSeq2000 using paired-end 100 bp reads. From the authors' description of their analysis: Raw data were processed with SOAPnuke, discarding reads with adapters, uncalled bases, mean Phred below 15, or no exact constant-primer or identifier match. High-quality paired reads were merged with COPE v1.2.5, and unique nucleotide sequences were defined as clonotypes. MiTCR v1.1 was used to align clonotypes to the IMGT TRBV, TRBD and TRBJ reference segments. The analysis was restricted to V-J combinations with a frequency above 0.0001, which together covered 99% to 99.2% of the repertoires. The TCS score was defined as F50 (clonal expansion) divided by E x V (chaos), with BLOSUM62-based TCRdist calculated between CDR3 peptides within each V-J. Welch's t-statistics and random forest reduced 500 to 650 V-J features to 13, which were used in a naive Bayes classifier (R e1071). TCRdb trimmed the raw reads at Q25, called clones with MiXCR and kept productive beta chains. Identical CDR3 proteins give one entry, which carries the most common genes and DNA. The V and J calls come from TCRdb's annotation, not from the publication. The sample contains around 530,000 distinct CDR3 sequences, approximately 17% of them found a single time. The ten biggest clones cover 17% of the sample.

In the ophthalmopathy patients, disease was moderately to severely active, with a Clinical Activity Score of 3 or more, a NOSPECS grade of 4 or more, and a duration of less than 3 months. Exclusion was applied to patients with uncontrolled infections, other autoimmune diseases, pregnancy or lactation. Diagnoses were based on clinical symptoms, serum thyroxine and TRAb, thyroid ultrasound and orbital computed tomography. PBMCs were isolated from about 10 ml of fresh peripheral blood by Ficoll-Paque density gradient centrifugation. Total RNA was extracted with Trizol reagent, and quality was checked on an Agilent 2100 Bioanalyzer. This TCR was sampled from a woman between 18 and 30 years old with Graves' ophthalmopathy. The source material was blood.

The CDR3 protein is CASSHPGGNGTKKNYGYTF. The DNA reads as follows: TGCGCCAGCAGCCATCCTGGGGGAAACGGGACAAAGAAAAACTATGGCTACACCTTC. Rearrangement joined TRBV4-1 to TRBJ1-2; possibly the D gene is TRBD1, per 6 matching bases. Sequences MGHRA (CDR1) and YSYEKL (CDR2) are obtained from the germline V gene. Deletion took 3 bases off V and 2 bases off J, with a span of 25 bases between the germline ends. Inclusive of the bounding cysteine and phenylalanine, the CDR3 is 19 residues long. The sequence is cut down to CDR3 DNA, 57 bases in frame from base 1.